Included here is one T cell receptor beta chain sequence, with context. This record comes from a study of cytomegalovirus exposure and HLA in healthy donors. It was with 60 Vbeta and 13 Jbeta primers that the PCR ran. Sequenced by immunoSEQ multiplex PCR; TCRdb stores in-frame clones only, minus some. The table lists approximately 210,000 clones, 80% to 85% of them singletons, with 0.85% to 1.4% in the top ten. The length of the CDR3 is 15 residues. V gave up 0 bases and J gave up 5 bases; unmatched junction bases: 5. Germline V lookup: CDR1 SGHRS, CDR2 YFSETQ. The gene calls are TRBV5-1 and TRBJ1-5, with 7 nucleotides matching TRBD1. The receptor comes from a middle-aged woman in good health and CMV-seronegative. The sequenced sample was PBMCs. The CDR3 nucleotides read TGCGCCAGCAGCTTGGGGCAGGGGGAGGATCAGCCCCAGCATTTT. Its translation: CASSLGQGEDQPQHF.